What follows are 20 T cell receptor beta chains derived from one specimen sequenced in a study of blood T cell dynamics during melanoma immunotherapy (dated by TCRdb to 2018 to 2020). The receptor library was made with the immunoSEQ multiplex PCR assay. TCRdb retrieved this table from immuneACCESS and kept in-frame rearrangements only. Not all clones are present; in checked studies, unresolved V genes account for under half, and no reason is known for the remainder. A total of more than 11,000 clones appear in this sample, more than 75% of them only once. Clones ranked in the top ten supply 6% to 7.5% of the sample. The time point label of this sample denotes: pre-treatment baseline. The material was blood, obtained from a patient treated with checkpoint blockade. These receptors were taken from a human donor with melanoma.

This clone has a handful of counts. The chain employs TRBV19 and TRBJ1-2; D not resolved. Trimming pared 6 bases from V and 1 base from J, leaving 12 bases between. The V gene's germline CDR1 is LNHDA and CDR2 SQIVND (reference sequence). The CDR3 has 14 amino acids. The CDR3 is CASSLGHYNYGYTF. The DNA for the CDR3 is TGTGCCAGTAGCCTCGGTCATTATAACTATGGCTACACCTTC.

J is TRBJ1-2 and V is TRBV5-6; 8 positions agree with TRBD1. Germline V gene lookup returns CDR1 SGHDT and CDR2 YYEEEE. V was clipped by 4 bases and J by 4 bases; unmatched bases: 6. There are 14 residues in the CDR3. The CDR3 sequence is CASSPRDRSYGYTF. CDR3 nucleotide sequence: TGTGCCAGCAGCCCCCGGGACAGGAGCTATGGCTACACCTTC.

The J gene is TRBJ1-2, the V gene TRBV25-1, with D possibly being TRBD1 (5 bases). V was pared by 7 bases and J by 4 bases, with 22 bases between. CDR3 length equals 16 residues. The germline V gene has CDR1 MGHDK and CDR2 SYGVNS. The CDR3 is CASTSGTHAPGYGYTF. CDR3 nucleotides: TGTGCCAGCACGTCCGGGACCCATGCCCCGGGCTATGGCTACACCTTC.

This chain uses TRBV7-6 with TRBJ1-6; a possible D gene is TRBD1 (5 bases). The V gene's germline CDR1 is SGHVS and CDR2 FNYEAQ. The CDR3 spans 15 residues. Trimming left V 1 base short and J 5 bases short, with 9 bases between. In DNA, the CDR3 is TGTGCCAGCAGCTTAGTGGCAGGGAATAATTCACCCCTCCACTTT. Its translation: CASSLVAGNNSPLHF.

This chain uses TRBV13 with TRBJ1-2; 8 bases fit TRBD1. This CDR3 comprises 16 residues. The germline CDR1 and CDR2 sequences are PRHDT and FYEKMQ (reference sequence). The V segment lost 5 bases and the J segment 2 bases; nucleotides outside the gene matches: 10. The CDR3 sequence: CASSNTGGWTNYGYTF. The CDR3 nucleotides are TGTGCCAGCAGCAATACAGGGGGATGGACAAACTATGGCTACACCTTC.

The chain is built from TRBV4-3 and TRBJ2-1; TRBD1 aligns across 7 bases. V trimming: 0 bases; J trimming: 9 bases; junction bases outside the gene matches: 11. Germline assignment: CDR1 LGHNA and CDR2 YSLEER. CDR3 length: 16 amino acids. Here the CDR3 reads CASSQEGGRGKVEQFF. The CDR3 DNA follows: TGCGCCAGCAGCCAAGAAGGGGGCAGGGGGAAAGTTGAGCAGTTCTTC.

CDR3 bases: TGTGCCAGCAGCGACCTAGTGCTCATCTCTGGAAACACCATATATTTT. Protein: CASSDLVLISGNTIYF. This chain connects TRBV5-5 to TRBJ1-3; no clear D. Deletions cut 4 bases from V and 0 bases from J, with 14 bases between. Germline CDR1 SGHKS, CDR2 YYEKEE (reference sequence). The CDR3 runs 16 residues.

The rearrangement links TRBV5-4 to TRBJ1-6; 9 bases match TRBD1. In germline, CDR1 is SGHNT, CDR2 YYREEE (reference sequence). V lost 3 bases and J lost 8; bases outside the gene matches: 6. The CDR3 has 15 amino acids. The CDR3 region has the DNA TGTGCCAGCAGCTATGCGGGACAGGGCCATTCACCCCTCCACTTT. It encodes CASSYAGQGHSPLHF.

The genes are TRBV11-2 and TRBJ2-7, with 7 bases identical to TRBD1. The CDR3 contains 14 residues. Trimming cost V 6 bases and J 0 bases; bases outside gene matches: 5. Germline V CDR1 and CDR2: SGHAT, FQNNGV. CDR3 DNA sequence: TGTGCCAGCAGTTGGGACAGTCGCTCCTACGAGCAGTACGTC. Translating it yields CASSWDSRSYEQYV.

The chain joins TRBV5-8 to TRBJ1-6; possibly TRBD1 for D (6 bases). The CDR3 contains 15 residues. The germline V gene has CDR1 SGHTS and CDR2 YDEGEE. Trimming removed 0 bases at V and 6 bases at J, with 10 bases between. CDR3 in amino acids: CASSLAGTSNSPLHF. CDR3 nucleotides: TGTGCCAGCAGCTTGGCCGGGACATCTAATTCACCCCTCCACTTT.

This clone was seen only a few times. The chain couples TRBV7-2 to TRBJ1-5; D is possibly TRBD1 (5 bases). Germline V gene lookup returns CDR1 SGHTA and CDR2 FQGNSA. This CDR3 spans 13 amino acids. Trimming removed 6 bases at V and 4 bases at J, with 10 bases between. The chain's CDR3 is CASSLPGNQPQHF. The DNA for the CDR3 is TGTGCCAGCAGTTTGCCAGGGAATCAGCCCCAGCATTTT.

Concerning this clone itself: A read error may account for a junction end that differs from germline. The V and J genes are TRBV15 and TRBJ1-1; D uncertain. Germline V CDR1 and CDR2: LNHNV, YYDKDF (reference sequence). The CDR3 runs 13 residues. CDR3 bases: TGTACCACCAGCAGAGTCGGGAACACTGAAGCTTTCTTT. It codes for CTTSRVGNTEAFF.

This chain joins TRBV11-2 and TRBJ2-5; TRBD2 is a possible D gene (5 bases). This CDR3 is 13 amino acids long. Trimming took 3 bases from V and 4 from J, leaving 9 bases between them. Germline loops: CDR1 SGHAT, CDR2 FQNNGV. In DNA, the CDR3 is TGTGCCAGCAGCTTGGGAGAGACAGAGACCCAGTACTTC. Residues: CASSLGETETQYF. Full variable domain (rest looked up from reference TRBV11-2 and TRBJ2-5): EAGVAQSPRYKIIEKRQSVAFWCNPISGHATLYWYQQILGQGPKLLIQFQNNGVVDDSQLPKDRFSAERLKGVDSTLKIQPAKLEDSAVYLCASSLGETETQYFGPGTRLLVL.

The V and J genes are TRBV30 and TRBJ1-2, with no clear D. Germline-derived CDR1 and CDR2 are GTSNPN and SVGIG (reference sequence). The CDR3 is made up of 11 amino acids. With 3 bases removed from V and 8 bases from J, the gap between germline ends came to 10 bases. The CDR3 spells CAWRYRAGYTF. CDR3 nucleotides: TGTGCCTGGAGGTACCGGGCGGGCTACACCTTC.

The chain joins TRBV7-2 to TRBJ1-2; 8 bases map to TRBD1. There are 15 residues in the CDR3. From germline, CDR1 is SGHTA and CDR2 FQGNSA. V lost 7 bases, J lost 0 bases, and 7 bases stayed unmatched. CDR3 coding DNA: TGTGCCAGCACACTCACAGGGGGAACTAACTATGGCTACACCTTC. Translation: CASTLTGGTNYGYTF. The whole variable domain, remainder taken from reference TRBV7-2 and TRBJ1-2, is GAGVSQSPSNKVTEKGKDVELRCDPISGHTALYWYRQSLGQGLEFLIYFQGNSAPDKSGLPSDRFSAERTGGSVSTLTIQRTQQEDSAVYLCASTLTGGTNYGYTFGSGTRLTVV.

This sequence joins TRBV5-1 and TRBJ1-1; weak D call: TRBD1 (5 bases). V lost 2 bases to trimming and J lost 0 bases, with 11 bases between them. CDR3 size: 15 residues. The germline CDR1 and CDR2 sequences are SGHRS and YFSETQ. CDR3 coding DNA: TGCGCCAGCAGCTTCGACAGATCCATGAACACTGAAGCTTTCTTT. It codes for CASSFDRSMNTEAFF.

The chain links TRBV9 to TRBJ2-1; perhaps TRBD2 as D (6 bases). Germline CDR1 and CDR2: SGDLS and YYNGEE. V lost 2 bases and J 6 bases, leaving 12 bases between the germline ends. The CDR3 totals 14 residues. The CDR3 here is CASSVVAGSNEQFF. CDR3 DNA sequence: TGTGCCAGCAGCGTGGTGGCGGGAAGCAATGAGCAGTTCTTC.

CDR3 coding DNA: TGTGCCAGCTCACGGACACCGAACACCGGGGAGCTGTTTTTT. Translating gives CASSRTPNTGELFF. V usage is TRBV18 and J usage is TRBJ2-2, with D perhaps matching TRBD1 (5 bases). The CDR3 loop spans 14 amino acids. Trimming removed 4 bases from V and 0 bases from J, with 6 bases in between. Germline V gene data show CDR1 as KGHSH and CDR2 as LQKENI.

The rearrangement links TRBV27 to TRBJ2-1; TRBD2 is a possible D gene (7 bases). Deletions cut 4 bases from V and 11 bases from J, with 18 bases between. Germline CDR1 and CDR2: MNHEY and SMNVEV (reference sequence). The CDR3 has 14 residues. The CDR3 nucleotides read TGTGCCAGCAGTTCCCTGGGGGGGCTGGGTCAGCAGTTCTTC. This gives the protein CASSSLGGLGQQFF.

The V call is TRBV5-4, the J call TRBJ1-2, with a tentative D call TRBD1 (6 bases). Germline V gene sequence: CDR1 SGHNT, CDR2 YYREEE (reference sequence). CDR3 length: 16 amino acids. Trimming cost V 0 bases and J 4 bases, with 16 bases left between them. Here the CDR3 DNA reads TGTGCCAGCAGCTTGGCCCAGGGGCCGCACGGCTATGGCTACACCTTC. Translating it yields CASSLAQGPHGYGYTF.